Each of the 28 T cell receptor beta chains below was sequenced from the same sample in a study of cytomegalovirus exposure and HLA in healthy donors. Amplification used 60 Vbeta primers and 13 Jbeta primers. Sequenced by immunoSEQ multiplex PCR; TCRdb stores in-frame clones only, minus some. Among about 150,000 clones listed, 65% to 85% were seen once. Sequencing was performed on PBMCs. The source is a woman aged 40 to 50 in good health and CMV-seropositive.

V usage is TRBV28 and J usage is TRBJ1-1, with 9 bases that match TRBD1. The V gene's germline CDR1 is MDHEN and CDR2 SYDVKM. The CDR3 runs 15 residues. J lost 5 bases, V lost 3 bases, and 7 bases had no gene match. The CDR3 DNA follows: TGTGCCAGCAGTTTCCACAGGGGGCGCCATACTGAAGCTTTCTTT. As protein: CASSFHRGRHTEAFF.

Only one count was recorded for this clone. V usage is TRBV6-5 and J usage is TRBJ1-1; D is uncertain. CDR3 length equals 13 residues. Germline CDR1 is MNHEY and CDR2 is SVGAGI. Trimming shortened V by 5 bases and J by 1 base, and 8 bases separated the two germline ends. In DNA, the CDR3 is TGTGCCAGCAGTGGAACTAGGAACACTGAAGCTTTCTTT. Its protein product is CASSGTRNTEAFF.

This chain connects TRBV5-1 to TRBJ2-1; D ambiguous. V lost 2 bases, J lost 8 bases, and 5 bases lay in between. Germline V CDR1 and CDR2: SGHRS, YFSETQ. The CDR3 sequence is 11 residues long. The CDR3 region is CASSFSHEQFF. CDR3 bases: TGCGCCAGCAGCTTTAGTCATGAGCAGTTCTTC.

CDR3 DNA: TGTGCCAGTAGTGTGACTAGCGGGAGCTACGAGCAGTACTTC. This translates into CASSVTSGSYEQYF. The V call is TRBV19, the J call TRBJ2-7, with 12 bases identical to TRBD2. J was trimmed by 3 bases and V by 5 bases; bases with no gene match: 2. Germline V lookup: CDR1 LNHDA, CDR2 SQIVND (reference sequence). This CDR3 is built from 14 residues. The full variable domain, in which reference TRBV19 and TRBJ2-7 provide the parts outside the CDR3, is DGGITQSPKYLFRKEGQNVTLSCEQNLNHDAMYWYRQDPGQGLRLIYYSQIVNDFQKGDIAEGYSVSREKKESFPLTVTSAQKNPTAFYLCASSVTSGSYEQYFGPGTRLTVT.

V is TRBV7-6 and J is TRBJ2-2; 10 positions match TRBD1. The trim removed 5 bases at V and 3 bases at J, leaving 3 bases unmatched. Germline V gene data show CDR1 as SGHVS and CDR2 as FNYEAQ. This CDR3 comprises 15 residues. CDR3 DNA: TGTGCCAGCAGCGGGGACAGGGGAGACACCGGGGAGCTGTTTTTT. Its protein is CASSGDRGDTGELFF.

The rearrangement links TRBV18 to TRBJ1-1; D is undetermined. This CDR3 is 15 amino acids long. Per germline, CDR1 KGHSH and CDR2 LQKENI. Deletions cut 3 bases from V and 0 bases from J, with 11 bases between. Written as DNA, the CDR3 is TGTGCCAGCTCACCCGGAGTAGGAATGAACACTGAAGCTTTCTTT. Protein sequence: CASSPGVGMNTEAFF.

The CDR3 loop is CASSTGSRTYEQYF. CDR3 in DNA: TGTGCCAGCAGCACGGGAAGTCGAACCTACGAGCAGTACTTC. The rearrangement uses TRBV11-2 and TRBJ2-7, with a possible D match to TRBD2 (5 bases). The CDR3 has 14 amino acids. Per the germline V gene, CDR1 is SGHAT and CDR2 is FQNNGV. V lost 5 bases and J lost 2, with 13 bases in between.

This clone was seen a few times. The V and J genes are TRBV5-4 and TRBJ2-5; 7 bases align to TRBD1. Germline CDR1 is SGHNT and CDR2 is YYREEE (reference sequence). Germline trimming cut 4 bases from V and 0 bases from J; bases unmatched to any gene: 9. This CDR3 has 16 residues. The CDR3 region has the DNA TGTGCCAGCAGCCGAGGGGGCACTATGTACCAAGAGACCCAGTACTTC. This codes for CASSRGGTMYQETQYF.

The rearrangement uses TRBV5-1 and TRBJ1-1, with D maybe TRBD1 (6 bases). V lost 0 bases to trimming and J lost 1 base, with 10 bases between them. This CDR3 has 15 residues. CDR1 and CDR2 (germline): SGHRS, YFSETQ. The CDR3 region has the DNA TGCGCCAGCAGCTTGGTTTCAGGGGCGAACACTGAAGCTTTCTTT. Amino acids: CASSLVSGANTEAFF.

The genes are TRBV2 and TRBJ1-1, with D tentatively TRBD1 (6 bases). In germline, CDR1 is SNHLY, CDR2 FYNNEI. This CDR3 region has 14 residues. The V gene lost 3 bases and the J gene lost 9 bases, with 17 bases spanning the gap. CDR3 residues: CASSERGGTLKAFF. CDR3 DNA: TGTGCCAGCAGTGAGAGGGGGGGGACCCTAAAAGCTTTCTTT.

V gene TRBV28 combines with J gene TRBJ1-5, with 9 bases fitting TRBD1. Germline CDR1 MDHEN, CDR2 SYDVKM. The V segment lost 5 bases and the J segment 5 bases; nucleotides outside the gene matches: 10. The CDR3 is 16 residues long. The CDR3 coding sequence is TGTGCCAGCAGTACACAAACAGGGGGCGCGTATCAGCCCCAGCATTTT. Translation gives CASSTQTGGAYQPQHF.

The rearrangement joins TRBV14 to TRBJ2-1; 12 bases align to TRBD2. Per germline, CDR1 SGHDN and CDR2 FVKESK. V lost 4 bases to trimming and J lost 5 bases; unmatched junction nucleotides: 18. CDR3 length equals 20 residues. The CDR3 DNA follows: TGTGCCAGCAGCCGCCGACTAGCGGGAGAACGTGGGTGGCCAAACAATGAGCAGTTCTTC. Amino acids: CASSRRLAGERGWPNNEQFF.

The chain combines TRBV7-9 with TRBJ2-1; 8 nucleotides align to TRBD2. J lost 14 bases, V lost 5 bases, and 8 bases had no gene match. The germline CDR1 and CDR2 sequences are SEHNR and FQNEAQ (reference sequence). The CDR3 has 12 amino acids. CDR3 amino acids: CASSATQAGEFF. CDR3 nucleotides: TGTGCCAGCAGCGCGACTCAAGCGGGGGAGTTCTTC.

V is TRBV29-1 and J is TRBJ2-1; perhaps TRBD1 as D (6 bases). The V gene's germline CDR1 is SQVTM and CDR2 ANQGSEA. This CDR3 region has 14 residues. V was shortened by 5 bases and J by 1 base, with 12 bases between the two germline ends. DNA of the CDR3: TGCAGCGTTCAAACAGGGAAATCCTACAATGAGCAGTTCTTC. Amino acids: CSVQTGKSYNEQFF.

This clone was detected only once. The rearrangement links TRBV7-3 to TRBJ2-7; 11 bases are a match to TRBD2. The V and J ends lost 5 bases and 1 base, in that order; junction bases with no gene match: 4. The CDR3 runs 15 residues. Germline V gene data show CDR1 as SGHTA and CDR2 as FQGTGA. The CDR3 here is CASSQGLAASYEQYF. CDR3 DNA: TGTGCCAGCAGCCAGGGACTAGCGGCGTCCTACGAGCAGTACTTC.

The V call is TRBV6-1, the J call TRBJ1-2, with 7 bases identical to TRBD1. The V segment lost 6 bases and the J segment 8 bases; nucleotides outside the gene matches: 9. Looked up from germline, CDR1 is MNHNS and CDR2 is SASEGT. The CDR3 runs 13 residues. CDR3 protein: CASSVGQLGGYTF. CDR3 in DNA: TGTGCCAGCAGCGTGGGACAGCTAGGCGGCTACACCTTC.

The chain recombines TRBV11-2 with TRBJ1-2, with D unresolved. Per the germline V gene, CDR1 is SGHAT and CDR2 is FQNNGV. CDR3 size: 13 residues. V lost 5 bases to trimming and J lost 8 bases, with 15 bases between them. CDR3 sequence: CASSLGLTEGYTF. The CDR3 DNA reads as TGTGCCAGCAGCCTCGGACTGACGGAGGGCTACACCTTC.

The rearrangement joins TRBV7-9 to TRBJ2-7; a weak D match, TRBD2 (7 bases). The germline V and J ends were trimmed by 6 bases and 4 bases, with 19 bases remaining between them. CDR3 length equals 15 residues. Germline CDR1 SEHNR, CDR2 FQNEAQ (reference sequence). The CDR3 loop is CASSRTGGMGYEQYF. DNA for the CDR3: TGTGCCAGCAGTCGGACGGGGGGCATGGGTTACGAGCAGTACTTC.

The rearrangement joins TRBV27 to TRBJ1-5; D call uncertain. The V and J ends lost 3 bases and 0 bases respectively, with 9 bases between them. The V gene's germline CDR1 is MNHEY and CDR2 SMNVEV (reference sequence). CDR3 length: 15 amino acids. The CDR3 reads CASSFEGYSNQPQHF. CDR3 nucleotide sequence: TGTGCCAGCAGTTTCGAGGGCTATAGCAATCAGCCCCAGCATTTT.

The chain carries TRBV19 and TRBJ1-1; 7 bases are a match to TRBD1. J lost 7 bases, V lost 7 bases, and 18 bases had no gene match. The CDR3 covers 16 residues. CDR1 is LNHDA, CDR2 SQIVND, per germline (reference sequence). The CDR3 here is CASTLAGGNKAIEAFF. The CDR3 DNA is TGTGCCAGTACTTTGGCAGGGGGGAACAAAGCTATTGAAGCTTTCTTT.

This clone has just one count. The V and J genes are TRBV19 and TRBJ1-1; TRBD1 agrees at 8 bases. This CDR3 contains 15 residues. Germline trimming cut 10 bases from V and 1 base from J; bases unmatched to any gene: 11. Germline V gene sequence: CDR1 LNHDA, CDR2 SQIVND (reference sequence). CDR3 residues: CATAGGAVGNTEAFF. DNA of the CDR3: TGTGCCACAGCAGGGGGCGCGGTGGGGAACACTGAAGCTTTCTTT. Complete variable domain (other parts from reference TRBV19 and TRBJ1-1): DGGITQSPKYLFRKEGQNVTLSCEQNLNHDAMYWYRQDPGQGLRLIYYSQIVNDFQKGDIAEGYSVSREKKESFPLTVTSAQKNPTAFYLCATAGGAVGNTEAFFGQGTRLTVV.

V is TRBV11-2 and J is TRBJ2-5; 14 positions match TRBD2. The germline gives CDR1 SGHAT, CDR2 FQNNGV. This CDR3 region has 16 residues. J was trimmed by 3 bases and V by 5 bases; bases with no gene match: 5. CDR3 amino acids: CASSKGTSGSKETQYF. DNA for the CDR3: TGTGCCAGCAGCAAAGGGACTAGCGGGAGTAAAGAGACCCAGTACTTC.

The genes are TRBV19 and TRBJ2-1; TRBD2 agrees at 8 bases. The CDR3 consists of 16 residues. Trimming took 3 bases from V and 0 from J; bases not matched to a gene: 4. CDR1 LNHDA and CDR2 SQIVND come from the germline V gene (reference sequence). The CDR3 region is CASSIFGTSSYNEQFF. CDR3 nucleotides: TGTGCCAGTAGTATCTTTGGGACTAGCTCCTACAATGAGCAGTTCTTC.

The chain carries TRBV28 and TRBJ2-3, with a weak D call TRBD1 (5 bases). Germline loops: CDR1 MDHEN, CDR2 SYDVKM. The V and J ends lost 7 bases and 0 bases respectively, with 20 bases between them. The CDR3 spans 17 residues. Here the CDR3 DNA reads TGTGCCAGCACCACCCAATATGACAGCTCTAGCACAGATACGCAGTATTTT. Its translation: CASTTQYDSSSTDTQYF.

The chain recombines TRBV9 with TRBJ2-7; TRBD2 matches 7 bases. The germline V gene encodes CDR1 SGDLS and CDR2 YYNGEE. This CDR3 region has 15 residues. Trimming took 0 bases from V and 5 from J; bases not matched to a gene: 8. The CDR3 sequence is CASSVGTGRENEQYF. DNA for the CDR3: TGTGCCAGCAGCGTAGGGACTGGGCGGGAGAACGAGCAGTACTTC.

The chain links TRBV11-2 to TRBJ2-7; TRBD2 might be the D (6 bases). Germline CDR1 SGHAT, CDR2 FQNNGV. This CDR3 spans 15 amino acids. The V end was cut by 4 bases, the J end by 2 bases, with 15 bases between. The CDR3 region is CASSSPFRGTYEQYF. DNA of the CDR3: TGTGCCAGCAGCTCCCCCTTCCGCGGGACCTACGAGCAGTACTTC.

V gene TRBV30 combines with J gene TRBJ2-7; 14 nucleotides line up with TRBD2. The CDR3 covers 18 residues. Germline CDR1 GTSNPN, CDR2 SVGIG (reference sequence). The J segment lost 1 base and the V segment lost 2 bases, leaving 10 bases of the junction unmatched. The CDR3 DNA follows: TGTGCCTGGAGTACCCCGGGACTAGCGGGAGTTAAGTCCTACGAGCAGTACTTC. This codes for CAWSTPGLAGVKSYEQYF.

CDR3 bases: TGTGCCAGCAGCGCGTACAGGGGGCTGGATTCAGATACGCAGTATTTT. Protein product: CASSAYRGLDSDTQYF. The V gene is TRBV13, the J gene TRBJ2-3, with 9 bases lining up with TRBD1. Looked up from germline, CDR1 is PRHDT and CDR2 is FYEKMQ (reference sequence). The CDR3 sequence is 16 residues long. V lost 5 bases to trimming and J lost 4 bases; unmatched junction nucleotides: 10. The entire variable domain, with the rest obtained from reference TRBV13 and TRBJ2-3, is as follows: AAGVIQSPRHLIKEKRETATLKCYPIPRHDTVYWYQQGPGQDPQFLISFYEKMQSDKGSIPDRFSAQQFSDYHSELNMSSLELGDSALYFCASSAYRGLDSDTQYFGPGTRLTVL.